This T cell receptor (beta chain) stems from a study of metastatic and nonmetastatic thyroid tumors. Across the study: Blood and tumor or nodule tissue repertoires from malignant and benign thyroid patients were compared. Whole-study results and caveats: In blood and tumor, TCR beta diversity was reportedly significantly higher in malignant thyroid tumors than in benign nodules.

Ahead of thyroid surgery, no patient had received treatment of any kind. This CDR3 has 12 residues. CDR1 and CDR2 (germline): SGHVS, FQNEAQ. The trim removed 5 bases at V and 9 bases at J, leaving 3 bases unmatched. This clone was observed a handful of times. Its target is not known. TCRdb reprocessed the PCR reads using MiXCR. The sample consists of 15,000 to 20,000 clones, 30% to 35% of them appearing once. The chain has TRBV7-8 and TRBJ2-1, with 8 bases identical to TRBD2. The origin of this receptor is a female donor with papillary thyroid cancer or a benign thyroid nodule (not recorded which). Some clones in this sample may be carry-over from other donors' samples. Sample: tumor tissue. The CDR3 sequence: CASSRGGGEQFF. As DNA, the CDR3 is TGTGCCAGCAGCCGGGGGGGAGGTGAGCAGTTCTTC.